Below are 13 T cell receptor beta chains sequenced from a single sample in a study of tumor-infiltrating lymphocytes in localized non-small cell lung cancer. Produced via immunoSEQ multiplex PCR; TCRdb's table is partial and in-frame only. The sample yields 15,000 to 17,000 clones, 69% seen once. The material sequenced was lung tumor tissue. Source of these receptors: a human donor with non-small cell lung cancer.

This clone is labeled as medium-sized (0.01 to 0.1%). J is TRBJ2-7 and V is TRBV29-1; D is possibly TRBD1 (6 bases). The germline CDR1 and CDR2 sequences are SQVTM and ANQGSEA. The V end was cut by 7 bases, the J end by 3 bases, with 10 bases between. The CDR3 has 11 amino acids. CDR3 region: CSAEGDYEQYF. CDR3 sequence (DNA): TGCAGCGCCGAGGGGGACTACGAGCAGTACTTC.

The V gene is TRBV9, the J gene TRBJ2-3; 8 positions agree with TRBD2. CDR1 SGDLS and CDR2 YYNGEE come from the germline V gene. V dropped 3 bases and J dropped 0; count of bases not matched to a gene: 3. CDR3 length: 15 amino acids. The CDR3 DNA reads TGTGCCAGCAGCGACGGGACTAGTAGCACAGATACGCAGTATTTT. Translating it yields CASSDGTSSTDTQYF. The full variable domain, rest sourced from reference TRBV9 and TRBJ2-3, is DSGVTQTPKHLITATGQRVTLRCSPRSGDLSVYWYQQSLDQGLQFLIQYYNGEERAKGNILERFSAQQFPDLHSELNLSSLELGDSALYFCASSDGTSSTDTQYFGPGTRLTVL.

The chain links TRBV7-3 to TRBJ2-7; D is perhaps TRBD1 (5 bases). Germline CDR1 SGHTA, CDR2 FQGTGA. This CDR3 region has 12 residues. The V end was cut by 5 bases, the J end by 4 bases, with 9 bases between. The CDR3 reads CASSMDNYEQYF. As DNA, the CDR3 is TGTGCCAGCAGCATGGACAATTACGAGCAGTACTTC.

The CDR3 protein is CASSPAGDTEAFF. DNA for the CDR3: TGTGCCAGCTCACCAGCAGGGGACACTGAAGCTTTCTTT. V gene TRBV18 combines with J gene TRBJ1-1, with D perhaps matching TRBD1 (6 bases). CDR3 length: 13 amino acids. V gave up 2 bases and J gave up 3 bases, with 7 bases separating them. Germline-derived CDR1 and CDR2 are KGHSH and LQKENI.

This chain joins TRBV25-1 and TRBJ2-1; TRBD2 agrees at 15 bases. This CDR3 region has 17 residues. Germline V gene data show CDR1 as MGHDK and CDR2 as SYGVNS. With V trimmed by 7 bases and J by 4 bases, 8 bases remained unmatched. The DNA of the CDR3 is TGTGCCAGCACCGGACTAGCGGGAGGGTTGTCGTACAATGAGCAGTTCTTC. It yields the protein CASTGLAGGLSYNEQFF. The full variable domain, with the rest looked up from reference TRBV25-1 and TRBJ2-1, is EADIYQTPRYLVIGTGKKITLECSQTMGHDKMYWYQQDPGMELHLIHYSYGVNSTEKGDLSSESTVSRIRTEHFPLTLESARPSHTSQYLCASTGLAGGLSYNEQFFGPGTRLTVL.

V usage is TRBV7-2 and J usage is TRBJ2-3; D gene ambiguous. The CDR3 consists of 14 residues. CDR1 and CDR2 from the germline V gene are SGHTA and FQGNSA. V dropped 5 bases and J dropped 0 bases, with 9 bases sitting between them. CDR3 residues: CASSPTTSTDTQYF. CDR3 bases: TGTGCCAGCAGCCCTACTACTAGCACAGATACGCAGTATTTT.

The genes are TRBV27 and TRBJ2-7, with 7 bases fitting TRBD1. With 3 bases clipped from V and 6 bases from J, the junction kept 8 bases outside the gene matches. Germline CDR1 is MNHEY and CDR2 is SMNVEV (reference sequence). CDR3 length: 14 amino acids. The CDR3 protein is CASSLDRIASEQYF. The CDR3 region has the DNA TGTGCCAGCAGTTTGGACAGGATCGCGTCCGAGCAGTACTTC.

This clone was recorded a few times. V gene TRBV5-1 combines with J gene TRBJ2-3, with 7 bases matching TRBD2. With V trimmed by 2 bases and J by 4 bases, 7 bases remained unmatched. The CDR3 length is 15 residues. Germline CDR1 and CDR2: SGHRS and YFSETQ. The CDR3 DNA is TGCGCCAGCAGCTTCGGCGGGAGTGTGGCAGATACGCAGTATTTT. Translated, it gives CASSFGGSVADTQYF. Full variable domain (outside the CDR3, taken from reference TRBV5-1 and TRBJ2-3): KAGVTQTPRYLIKTRGQQVTLSCSPISGHRSVSWYQQTPGQGLQFLFEYFSETQRNKGNFPGRFSGRQFSNSRSEMNVSTLELGDSALYLCASSFGGSVADTQYFGPGTRLTVL.

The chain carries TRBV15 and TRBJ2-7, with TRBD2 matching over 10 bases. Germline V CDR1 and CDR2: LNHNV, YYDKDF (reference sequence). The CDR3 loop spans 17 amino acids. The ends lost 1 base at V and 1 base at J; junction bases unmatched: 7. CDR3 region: CATSRGSGRRGSYEQYF. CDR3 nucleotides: TGTGCCACCAGCAGAGGTAGCGGGAGGCGTGGGTCCTACGAGCAGTACTTC.

The CDR3 region is CASSPTDWRTGELFF. In DNA form, the CDR3 reads TGCGCCAGCAGCCCGACGGATTGGAGAACCGGGGAGCTGTTTTTT. J is TRBJ2-2 and V is TRBV4-3; D not certain. The CDR3 consists of 15 residues. With 4 bases removed from V and 5 bases from J, the gap between germline ends came to 14 bases. Per the germline V gene, CDR1 is LGHNA and CDR2 is YSLEER.

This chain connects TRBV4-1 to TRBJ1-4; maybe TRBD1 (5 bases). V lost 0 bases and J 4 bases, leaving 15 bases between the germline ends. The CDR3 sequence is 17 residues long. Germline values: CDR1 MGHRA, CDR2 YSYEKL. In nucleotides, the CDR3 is TGCGCCAGCAGCCAAGATGGCAGGGCCCTCGGTAATGAAAAACTGTTTTTT. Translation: CASSQDGRALGNEKLFF.

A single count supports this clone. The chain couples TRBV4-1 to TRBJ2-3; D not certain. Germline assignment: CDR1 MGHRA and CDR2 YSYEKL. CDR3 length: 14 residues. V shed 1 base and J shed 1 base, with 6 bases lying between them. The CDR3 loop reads CASSQGAGTDTQYF. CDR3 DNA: TGCGCCAGCAGCCAAGGGGCGGGCACAGATACGCAGTATTTT.

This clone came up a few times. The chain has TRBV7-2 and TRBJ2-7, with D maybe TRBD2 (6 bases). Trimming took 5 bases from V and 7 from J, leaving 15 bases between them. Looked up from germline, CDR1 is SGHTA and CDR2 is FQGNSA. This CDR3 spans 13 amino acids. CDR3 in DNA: TGTGCCAGCAGCCCCGGGGGAGCGGAAGAGCAGTACTTC. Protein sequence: CASSPGGAEEQYF.